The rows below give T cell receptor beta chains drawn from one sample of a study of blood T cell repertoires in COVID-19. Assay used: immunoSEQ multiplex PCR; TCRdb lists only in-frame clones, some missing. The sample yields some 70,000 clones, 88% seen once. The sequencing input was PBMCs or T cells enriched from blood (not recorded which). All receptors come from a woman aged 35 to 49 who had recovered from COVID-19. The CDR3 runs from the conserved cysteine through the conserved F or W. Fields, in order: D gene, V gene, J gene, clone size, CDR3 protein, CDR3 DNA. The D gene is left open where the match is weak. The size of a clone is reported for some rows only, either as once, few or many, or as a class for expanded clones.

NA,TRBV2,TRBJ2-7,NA,CASRAWSGDMLEQYF,TGTGCCAGCAGGGCGTGGTCAGGGGATATGTTGGAACAGTACTTC
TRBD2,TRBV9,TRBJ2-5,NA,CASSASGGRETQYF,TGTGCCAGCAGCGCTAGCGGGGGACGGGAGACCCAGTACTTC
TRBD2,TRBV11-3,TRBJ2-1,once,CASSSGGLAENEQFF,TGTGCCAGCAGCTCCGGGGGACTAGCGGAAAATGAGCAGTTCTTC
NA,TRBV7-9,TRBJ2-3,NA,CASSLAPGTVEYF,TGTGCCAGCAGCTTAGCGCCCGGAACAGTAGAGTATTTT
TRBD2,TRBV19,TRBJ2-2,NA,CASRGTRDTGELFF,TGTGCCAGTAGGGGGACTAGGGACACCGGGGAGCTGTTTTTT
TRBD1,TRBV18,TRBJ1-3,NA,CASSRGDSSGNTIYF,TGTGCCAGCTCACGCGGGGACAGCTCTGGAAACACCATATATTTT
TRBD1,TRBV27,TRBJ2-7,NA,CASSLAVLGTGGANEQYF,TGTGCCAGCAGTTTAGCTGTCCTAGGGACAGGGGGTGCAAACGAGCAGTACTTC
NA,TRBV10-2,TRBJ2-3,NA,CASSQLVTDTQYF,TGCGCCAGCAGTCAGTTAGTCACAGATACGCAGTATTTT
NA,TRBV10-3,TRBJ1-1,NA,CAITGDFAEAFF,TGTGCCATCACCGGGGATTTTGCTGAAGCTTTCTTT
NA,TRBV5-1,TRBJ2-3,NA,CASSLQTGFGDTQYF,TGCGCCAGCAGCTTGCAAACAGGGTTCGGAGATACGCAGTATTTT
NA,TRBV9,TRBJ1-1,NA,CASSVDNLTRGRTNTEAFF,TGTGCCAGCAGCGTAGATAATCTCACAAGGGGCAGAACGAACACTGAAGCTTTCTTT
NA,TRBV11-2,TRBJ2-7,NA,CASSLSPTHEQYF,TGTGCCAGCAGCTTAAGTCCCACTCACGAGCAGTACTTC
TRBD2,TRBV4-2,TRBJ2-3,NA,CASSQDRGLAGDTDTQYF,TGTGCCAGCAGCCAAGATCGGGGACTAGCGGGGGACACAGATACGCAGTATTTT
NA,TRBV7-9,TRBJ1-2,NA,CASSLDTGMNYGYTF,TGTGCCAGCAGCTTAGATACAGGGATGAACTATGGCTACACCTTC
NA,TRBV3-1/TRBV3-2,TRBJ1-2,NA,CASSQGPGYGYTF,TGTGCCAGCAGCCAGGGCCCCGGCTATGGCTACACCTTC
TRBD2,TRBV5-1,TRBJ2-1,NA,CASEASGSNEQFF,TGCGCCAGCGAGGCTAGCGGATCGAATGAGCAGTTCTTC
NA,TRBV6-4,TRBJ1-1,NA,CASSDSNAGASEAFF,TGTGCCAGCAGTGACTCGAATGCGGGCGCCTCTGAAGCTTTCTTT
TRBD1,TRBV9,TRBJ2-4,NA,CASSVGDRNIQYF,TGTGCCAGCAGCGTAGGGGACAGAAACATTCAGTACTTC
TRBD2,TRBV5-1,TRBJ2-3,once,CASSHRLAGGVFSTDTQYF,TGCGCCAGCAGCCACCGACTAGCGGGGGGCGTATTTAGCACAGATACGCAGTATTTT
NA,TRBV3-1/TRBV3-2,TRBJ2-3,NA,CATEEIDTQYF,TGTGCCACCGAGGAGATAGATACGCAGTATTTT
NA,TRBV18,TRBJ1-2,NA,CASSPPGVNGYTF,TGTGCCAGCTCACCACCAGGGGTTAACGGCTACACCTTC
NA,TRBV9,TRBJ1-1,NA,CASSVGGGRSGNTEAFF,TGTGCCAGCAGCGTAGGCGGGGGCAGGTCGGGGAACACTGAAGCTTTCTTT
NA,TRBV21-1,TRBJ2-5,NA,CASSKPRGLRMKETQYF,TGTGCCAGCAGCAAACCCCGGGGACTGAGGATGAAAGAGACCCAGTACTTC
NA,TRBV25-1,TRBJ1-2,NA,CASSEWGVINGYTF,TGTGCCAGCAGTGAATGGGGGGTGATTAACGGCTACACCTTC
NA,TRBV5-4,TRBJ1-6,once,CASSLDMTDSPLHF,TGTGCCAGCAGCTTAGACATGACCGATTCACCCCTCCACTTT
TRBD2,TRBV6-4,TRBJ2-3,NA,CASSLAGGPDTQYF,TGTGCCAGCAGTTTAGCGGGGGGGCCAGATACGCAGTATTTT
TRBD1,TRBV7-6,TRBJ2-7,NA,CASSDGQGDEQYF,TGTGCCAGCAGCGACGGACAGGGTGACGAGCAGTACTTC